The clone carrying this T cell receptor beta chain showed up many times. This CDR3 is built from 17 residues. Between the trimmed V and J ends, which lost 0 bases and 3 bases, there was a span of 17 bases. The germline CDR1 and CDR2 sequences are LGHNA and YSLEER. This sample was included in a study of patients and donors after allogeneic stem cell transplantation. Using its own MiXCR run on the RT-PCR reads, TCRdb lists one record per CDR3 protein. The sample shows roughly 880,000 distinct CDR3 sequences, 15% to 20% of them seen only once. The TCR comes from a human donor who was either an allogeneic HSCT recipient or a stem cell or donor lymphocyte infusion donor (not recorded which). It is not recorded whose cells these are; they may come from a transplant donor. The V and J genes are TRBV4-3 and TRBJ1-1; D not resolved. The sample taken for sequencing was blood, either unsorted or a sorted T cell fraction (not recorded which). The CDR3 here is CASSQDVKRGKDTEAFF. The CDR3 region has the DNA TGCGCCAGCAGCCAAGACGTCAAGAGAGGGAAAGACACTGAAGCTTTCTTT.